Shown below are 23 T cell receptor beta chains from a single sample sequenced in a study of blood T cell repertoires in COVID-19. Assay used: immunoSEQ multiplex PCR; TCRdb lists only in-frame clones, some missing. The table records roughly 340,000 clones, about nine tenths of them present only once. Material: peripheral blood. These receptors originate from an older woman with COVID-19, enrolled during active disease.

The genes are TRBV9 and TRBJ1-1, with TRBD1 identical over 7 bases. Losses at the gene ends were 4 bases for V and 3 bases for J; bases not matched to a gene: 9. This CDR3 spans 15 amino acids. Per germline, CDR1 SGDLS and CDR2 YYNGEE. The CDR3 sequence: CASSPHLGQHTEAFF. As DNA, the CDR3 is TGTGCCAGCAGCCCGCACCTGGGACAGCACACTGAAGCTTTCTTT.

This sequence joins TRBV10-3 and TRBJ2-5, with D tentatively TRBD1 (6 bases). The CDR3 sequence is 14 residues long. Germline V lookup: CDR1 ENHRY, CDR2 SYGVKD. Trimming removed 4 bases at V and 5 bases at J, with 14 bases between. CDR3 DNA: TGTGCCATCAGTGGGAACAGGGATGGGGAGACCCAGTACTTC. This sequence encodes CAISGNRDGETQYF.

V and J are TRBV10-3 and TRBJ2-5; 8 bases fit TRBD1. V was pared by 5 bases and J by 1 base, with 12 bases of the junction left unmatched. Germline CDR1 is ENHRY and CDR2 is SYGVKD. This CDR3 has 17 residues. The CDR3 loop reads CAISRGLDRVVQETQYF. The CDR3 bases are TGTGCCATCAGTAGGGGACTGGACAGGGTCGTCCAAGAGACCCAGTACTTC.

CDR3 residues: CASSSRVPNQPQHF. The CDR3 DNA reads as TGTGCCAGCAGCTCCCGGGTCCCCAATCAGCCCCAGCATTTT. This chain connects TRBV5-6 to TRBJ1-5; D remains unclear. Germline loops: CDR1 SGHDT, CDR2 YYEEEE. CDR3 length equals 14 residues. Trimming stripped 3 bases from V and 3 bases from J, with 10 bases between.

This rearrangement joins TRBV18 to TRBJ2-7; 9 bases fit TRBD1. CDR1 and CDR2 from the germline V gene are KGHSH and LQKENI. V was pared by 5 bases and J by 0 bases, with 5 bases of the junction left unmatched. The CDR3 length is 15 residues. The CDR3 DNA reads as TGTGCCAGCTCAGCCGGGACAGGGTCCTCCTACGAGCAGTACTTC. It encodes CASSAGTGSSYEQYF.

The J gene is TRBJ1-1, the V gene TRBV6-5; D perhaps matches TRBD1 (6 bases). CDR1 and CDR2 from the germline V gene are MNHEY and SVGAGI. V lost 2 bases, J lost 5 bases, and 15 bases lay in between. The CDR3 runs 15 residues. Here the CDR3 reads CASSYLRQVHTEAFF. The CDR3 DNA follows: TGTGCCAGCAGTTACCTCAGACAGGTTCATACTGAAGCTTTCTTT.

The chain uses TRBV19 and TRBJ1-5, with 7 bases fitting TRBD1. V lost 1 base and J lost 4; bases outside the gene matches: 4. The CDR3 extends over 15 amino acids. CDR1 and CDR2 (germline): LNHDA, SQIVND (reference sequence). The CDR3 DNA reads TGTGCCAGTAGTATAGTTCAGGGGGGTAATCAGCCCCAGCATTTT. Its protein is CASSIVQGGNQPQHF.

The chain carries TRBV7-2 and TRBJ1-2; D may be TRBD1 (5 bases). The germline V gene has CDR1 SGHTA and CDR2 FQGNSA. The CDR3 loop spans 17 amino acids. The germline V and J ends were trimmed by 1 base and 0 bases, with 15 bases remaining between them. CDR3 DNA: TGTGCCAGCAGCTTAGAGGACAAGTTTAGGCCTAACTATGGCTACACCTTC. Protein sequence: CASSLEDKFRPNYGYTF.

The rearrangement uses TRBV7-8 and TRBJ1-2, with a weak D call TRBD1 (5 bases). Germline V CDR1 and CDR2: SGHVS, FQNEAQ. This CDR3 has 15 amino acids. V was trimmed by 2 bases and J by 2 bases, leaving 12 bases between them. The CDR3 nucleotides are TGTGCCAGCAGCTTAATTGCAGGGATGAACTATGGCTACACCTTC. Protein sequence: CASSLIAGMNYGYTF.

This chain joins TRBV5-6 and TRBJ2-2, with D tentatively TRBD1 (7 bases). The germline V gene has CDR1 SGHDT and CDR2 YYEEEE. The CDR3 runs to 18 residues. Trimming cost V 6 bases and J 6 bases, with 27 bases left between them. The CDR3 region has the DNA TGTGCCAGCATCCTTGCCATTAAACAGGGGAGGCCGGCCGGGGAGCTGTTTTTT. Protein product: CASILAIKQGRPAGELFF.

The chain recombines TRBV6-5 with TRBJ1-1, with 7 bases identical to TRBD1. This CDR3 comprises 16 residues. After removal of 0 bases from V and 5 bases from J, the junction contained 9 bases not matched to a gene. Germline V gives CDR1 MNHEY, CDR2 SVGAGI. The DNA for the CDR3 is TGTGCCAGCAGTTACTCAGCATACAGGGGTCGGACTGAAGCTTTCTTT. Amino acid sequence: CASSYSAYRGRTEAFF.

The chain employs TRBV6-5 and TRBJ1-2; TRBD1 aligns across 9 bases. V lost 4 bases and J lost 4; bases outside the gene matches: 7. The CDR3 totals 15 residues. Germline V gene lookup returns CDR1 MNHEY and CDR2 SVGAGI. CDR3 DNA: TGTGCCAGCAGTTTCCCAGGACAGGGGACCTATGGCTACACCTTC. It yields the protein CASSFPGQGTYGYTF.

The rearrangement uses TRBV6-2 or TRBV6-3 and TRBJ1-2; D unresolved. V was trimmed by 6 bases and J by 8 bases, leaving 10 bases between them. The CDR3 runs 11 residues. Germline V gene lookup returns CDR1 MNHEY and CDR2 SVGEGT. The CDR3 here is CASSPSRGYTF. CDR3 coding DNA: TGTGCCAGCAGCCCATCTAGGGGCTACACCTTC.

This chain uses TRBV27 with TRBJ1-1; TRBD1 aligns across 9 bases. With 8 bases clipped from V and 7 bases from J, the junction kept 11 bases outside the gene matches. CDR1 and CDR2 from the germline V gene are MNHEY and SMNVEV (reference sequence). The length of the CDR3 is 14 residues. CDR3: CASSLQGANFEAFF. CDR3 bases: TGTGCCAGCTCACTACAGGGGGCCAATTTTGAAGCTTTCTTT.

This chain connects TRBV5-6 to TRBJ1-5; 8 bases map to TRBD1. The CDR3 covers 16 residues. Germline V gene sequence: CDR1 SGHDT, CDR2 YYEEEE. V shed 4 bases and J 2 bases; nucleotides not matched to a gene: 8. The CDR3 sequence: CASSPQTGAGNQPQHF. The DNA for the CDR3 is TGTGCCAGCAGCCCTCAGACAGGGGCGGGCAATCAGCCCCAGCATTTT.

The genes are TRBV6-5 and TRBJ2-1, with a possible D match to TRBD1 (5 bases). The CDR3 is made up of 13 amino acids. The V gene lost 2 bases and the J gene lost 9 bases, with 11 bases spanning the gap. CDR1 and CDR2 from the germline V gene are MNHEY and SVGAGI. CDR3: CASSYPQGSEQFF. The CDR3 nucleotides are TGTGCCAGCAGTTACCCCCAGGGAAGTGAGCAGTTCTTC.

The gene calls are TRBV6-5 and TRBJ2-7; TRBD1 matches at 8 bases. The CDR3 runs to 15 residues. CDR1 and CDR2 (germline): MNHEY, SVGAGI. The ends lost 6 bases at V and 1 base at J; junction bases unmatched: 8. The DNA of the CDR3 is TGTGCCAGCAGCCTAGGACAGGGTTTGTCCTACGAGCAGTACTTC. Its translation is CASSLGQGLSYEQYF.

The chain is built from TRBV5-1 and TRBJ2-3; D might be TRBD1 (5 bases). This CDR3 comprises 17 residues. Trimming left V 1 base short and J 4 bases short, with 19 bases between. From germline, CDR1 is SGHRS and CDR2 YFSETQ. CDR3 in amino acids: CASSLSRTPTLADTQYF. The CDR3, as DNA: TGCGCCAGCAGCTTGTCCCGGACACCGACCCTCGCAGATACGCAGTATTTT.

This chain joins TRBV29-1 and TRBJ1-1; D perhaps matches TRBD1 (5 bases). The CDR3 runs to 15 residues. Germline V gene lookup returns CDR1 SQVTM and CDR2 ANQGSEA. The V end was cut by 1 base, the J end by 5 bases, with 17 bases between. CDR3: CSVEARLGGGTEAFF. CDR3 bases: TGCAGCGTTGAAGCCCGGTTGGGGGGAGGAACTGAAGCTTTCTTT.

In DNA, the CDR3 is TGTGCCAGCAGCGTAGATTGGGACACGCTCTCTCTACTCGGCACCGGGGAGCTGTTTTTT. Translated, it gives CASSVDWDTLSLLGTGELFF. The chain carries TRBV9 and TRBJ2-2, with a weak D call TRBD1 (6 bases). CDR1 SGDLS and CDR2 YYNGEE come from the germline V gene. V was shortened by 0 bases and J by 4 bases, with 25 bases between the two germline ends. The CDR3 sequence is 20 residues long.

For this clone: Other nucleotide sequences from this sample produce the same CDR3. CDR3 loop: CASSLAGGRQETQYF. CDR3 nucleotides: TGTGCCAGCAGCTTAGCCGGGGGGCGGCAAGAGACCCAGTACTTC. The chain has TRBV13 and TRBJ2-5, with D possibly TRBD2 on 7 matching bases. This CDR3 has 15 residues. From germline, CDR1 is PRHDT and CDR2 FYEKMQ (reference sequence). V lost 1 base and J 2 bases, leaving 11 bases between the germline ends.

The rearrangement links TRBV7-6 to TRBJ1-4; 10 positions match TRBD1. The CDR3 is made up of 12 amino acids. The junction had 3 bases not matched to a gene; V was cut back by 10 bases and J by 7 bases. Germline V lookup: CDR1 SGHVS, CDR2 FNYEAQ. CDR3 nucleotides: TGTGCCATCCGGGACAGGGGTGAAAAACTGTTTTTT. Residues: CAIRDRGEKLFF.

This clone appeared a single time. The genes are TRBV7-2 and TRBJ1-2, with unresolved D. Trimming took off 1 base at V and 4 bases at J, with 7 bases between the two ends. CDR3 length: 13 residues. Per germline, CDR1 SGHTA and CDR2 FQGNSA. In nucleotides, the CDR3 is TGTGCCAGCAGCTTAGGTAGTCTCTATGGCTACACCTTC. Its translation is CASSLGSLYGYTF.